This section outlines one TCR beta chain sequence together with its context. No antigen is known for it. These data are taken from a study of blood T cells in healthy people across ages. Study context: T cells yielded about one barcoded beta molecule per two cells through template switching. Whole-study results and caveats: More naive CD4+ cells and higher diversity were found in long-lived than in aged donors. Investigators treated diversity estimates from one million T cells as underestimates.

The use of a sample-barcoded 5' primer and a J-beta primer mix characterized a second PCR of about 7 to 12 cycles. TCRdb processed the 5' RACE reads anew with MiXCR; each CDR3 protein has one entry. The data contain 600,000 to 800,000 distinct CDR3 sequences, 20% to 25% of them singletons. In each sample, at least 6 million PBMCs were isolated. CDR3 length: 14 amino acids. The germline gives CDR1 LGHDT, CDR2 YNNKEL (reference sequence). V gave up 1 base and J gave up 3 bases, with 9 bases separating them. The receptor's source is a man between 65 and 85 years old in good health. Sequencing was carried out using blood. This rearrangement joins TRBV3-1 to TRBJ1-1; D is uncertain. CDR3 nucleotide sequence: TGTGCCAGCAGCCAAGTAGAAGGAGACACTGAAGCTTTCTTT. This encodes CASSQVEGDTEAFF.